This T cell receptor beta chain is drawn from a study of T cells in Graves' hyperthyroidism and ophthalmopathy. Turning to the study itself: Blood from the periphery was taken at initial diagnosis, before any treatment.

General observations from the study: Ophthalmopathy was identified by the model a median roughly six months ahead of onset.

Amplified TCR beta CDR3 regions derived from RNA transcripts. The study used the HTBI primer set for a first-round RT-PCR of the TCR CDR3. From the multiplex PCR reads, TCRdb called clonotypes with MiXCR, one entry per CDR3 protein. The data contain hundreds of thousands of distinct CDR3 sequences, roughly an eighth of them singletons. The table lists this clonotype with many counts. The target antigen is unknown. Each diagnosis was grounded in clinical symptoms, serum thyroxine and TRAb, thyroid ultrasound, and orbital computed tomography. Sequencing was done on a sample of blood. The sequence came from a woman aged 18 to 35 with Graves' hyperthyroidism.

CDR3 in DNA: TGTGCCAGCAGCTTAGGCGGGACTAGCAATGAGCAGTTCTTC. Protein sequence: CASSLGGTSNEQFF. The gene calls are TRBV7-9 and TRBJ2-1; 8 bases fit TRBD2. The CDR3 is made up of 14 amino acids. V shed 1 base and J 6 bases; nucleotides not matched to a gene: 2. The germline V gene has CDR1 SEHNR and CDR2 FQNEAQ (reference sequence).